The rows below give T cell receptor beta chains drawn from one sample of a study of blood T cell repertoires in COVID-19. Profiling relied on immunoSEQ multiplex PCR, and the TCRdb table lists in-frame clones only, not all of them. The sample shows about 120,000 clones, approximately 87% of them seen only once. Sample: peripheral blood. The receptors were sampled from a man aged 55 to 69 with acute or convalescent COVID-19. Both conserved end residues are part of each CDR3. The order of the fields is J gene, clone size, V gene, D gene, CDR3 protein, CDR3 DNA. D genes are given only for firm matches. Clone size appears in some rows only: once, few, many, or a class for an expanded clone.

TRBJ2-5	-	TRBV5-4	-	CASSPDGGKESETQYF	TGTGCCAGCAGCCCGGATGGGGGGAAGGAGTCCGAGACCCAGTACTTC
TRBJ1-5	-	TRBV6-2/TRBV6-3	TRBD1	CASSYSAPGTGQPQHF	TGTGCCAGCAGTTACTCCGCACCAGGGACAGGGCAGCCCCAGCATTTT
TRBJ2-2	-	TRBV19	-	CASSMEQANTGELFF	TGTGCCAGTAGTATGGAACAGGCAAACACCGGGGAGCTGTTTTTT
TRBJ2-7	few	TRBV27	TRBD2	CASSFRGEAPYEQYF	TGTGCCAGCAGTTTCCGGGGGGAGGCCCCCTACGAGCAGTACTTC
TRBJ1-6	-	TRBV27	-	CASSPLAGNNSPLHF	TGTGCCAGCAGCCCCCTGGCAGGCAATAATTCACCCCTCCACTTT
TRBJ1-6	-	TRBV18	-	CASSPQQAGDSPLHF	TGTGCCAGCTCACCACAGCAGGCGGGCGATTCACCCCTCCACTTT
TRBJ2-5	-	TRBV3-1/TRBV3-2	TRBD1	CASSPRDRRGETQYF	TGTGCCAGCAGCCCCCGGGACAGAAGAGGGGAGACCCAGTACTTC
TRBJ1-1	-	TRBV5-1	TRBD1	CASSLTYRGRNTEAFF	TGCGCCAGCAGCTTGACCTACAGGGGGAGGAATACTGAAGCTTTCTTT
TRBJ1-2	-	TRBV3-1/TRBV3-2	-	CASSQAGPSAGYTF	TGTGCCAGCAGTCAAGCGGGTCCATCGGCTGGCTACACCTTC
TRBJ1-6	few	TRBV29-1	TRBD1	CSARDSSYNSPLHF	TGCAGCGCCCGGGACAGCTCCTATAATTCACCCCTCCACTTT
TRBJ1-6	-	TRBV30	TRBD1	CAWREQGNSPLHF	TGTGCCTGGAGAGAACAGGGGAATTCACCCCTCCACTTT
TRBJ1-2	once	TRBV3-1/TRBV3-2	TRBD1	CASSQESTQGGGYTF	TGTGCCAGCAGCCAAGAGAGCACCCAGGGGGGCGGCTACACCTTC
TRBJ2-7	-	TRBV6-6	TRBD1	CASSYGQGSEQYF	TGTGCCAGCAGTTACGGACAGGGGAGCGAGCAGTACTTC
TRBJ2-5	-	TRBV19	TRBD2	CASSIKGAGTSGPRRETQYF	TGTGCCAGTAGTATAAAAGGGGCCGGGACTAGCGGGCCGAGGAGAGAGACCCAGTACTTC
TRBJ2-7	-	TRBV11-2	-	CASSLATSHEQYF	TGTGCCAGCAGCTTAGCTACTAGCCACGAGCAGTACTTC
TRBJ2-3	-	TRBV4-3	TRBD1	CASSQERTGGTDTQYF	TGCGCCAGCAGCCAAGAAAGGACAGGGGGCACAGATACGCAGTATTTT
TRBJ2-1	-	TRBV29-1	TRBD1	CSAAMTGWEQFF	TGCAGCGCCGCGATGACAGGGTGGGAGCAGTTCTTC
TRBJ2-6	once	TRBV6-2/TRBV6-3	TRBD2	CASSGRDSGANVLTF	TGTGCCAGCAGTGGGAGGGATTCTGGGGCCAACGTCCTGACTTTC
TRBJ1-2	-	TRBV4-1	-	CASSHLNYGYTF	TGCGCCAGCAGCCACCTAAACTATGGCTACACCTTC
TRBJ2-7	-	TRBV6-5	-	CASGSGRLGLYEQYF	TGTGCCAGCGGCTCGGGGAGGCTTGGGCTGTACGAGCAGTACTTC
TRBJ2-1	-	TRBV28	-	CASRTGYNEQFF	TGTGCCAGCAGGACAGGCTACAATGAGCAGTTCTTC
TRBJ1-1	-	TRBV7-9	-	CASSLGAGDTEAFF	TGTGCCAGCAGCTTAGGGGCAGGGGACACTGAAGCTTTCTTT
TRBJ2-1	-	TRBV13	TRBD2	CASSRGGLAYNEQFF	TGTGCCAGCAGCCGGGGGGGACTGGCATACAATGAGCAGTTCTTC
TRBJ2-3	-	TRBV28	TRBD2	CASSGRLAASTDTQYF	TGTGCCAGCAGTGGGAGACTAGCGGCTAGCACAGATACGCAGTATTTT